The 8 T cell receptor beta chains presented below share a single source sample, sequenced in a study of cytomegalovirus exposure and HLA in healthy donors. PCR involved 60 Vbeta and 13 Jbeta primers. Here immunoSEQ multiplex PCR was the method, and the copy in TCRdb shows in-frame clones only, minus some. The sample has approximately 170,000 clones, 80% to 85% seen once; the top ten hold around 4.1%. Sequencing input: PBMCs. The source of these receptors is a man aged 45-65 years in good health and CMV-seropositive.

A few counts support this clone. The gene calls are TRBV27 and TRBJ2-2; 16 bases match TRBD2. This CDR3 has 18 residues. After removal of 4 bases from V and 3 bases from J, the junction contained 5 bases not matched to a gene. Germline V lookup: CDR1 MNHEY, CDR2 SMNVEV (reference sequence). This CDR3 reads CASSYGTSGRGYTGELFF. Here the CDR3 DNA reads TGTGCCAGCAGTTACGGGACTAGCGGGAGGGGATACACCGGGGAGCTGTTTTTT.

The chain links TRBV4-2 to TRBJ2-1; D gene uncertain. In germline, CDR1 is LGHNA, CDR2 YNFKEQ. V lost 0 bases, J lost 0 bases, and 15 bases lay in between. CDR3 length: 18 amino acids. Written as DNA, the CDR3 is TGTGCCAGCAGCCAAGATTATCGAGCGAGTGGCTCCTACAATGAGCAGTTCTTC. It codes for CASSQDYRASGSYNEQFF.

This clone showed up just a few times. The V and J genes are TRBV5-4 and TRBJ1-1, with a weak D call TRBD1 (5 bases). This CDR3 contains 13 residues. Germline CDR1 is SGHNT and CDR2 is YYREEE (reference sequence). Trimming removed 4 bases from V and 1 base from J, with 8 bases in between. The CDR3 reads CASSPTGNTEAFF. The CDR3 nucleotides read TGTGCCAGCAGCCCTACAGGGAACACTGAAGCTTTCTTT.

V is TRBV27 and J is TRBJ2-2; 7 bases map to TRBD1. This CDR3 has 17 residues. V shed 5 bases and J 0 bases; nucleotides not matched to a gene: 9. Per the germline V gene, CDR1 is MNHEY and CDR2 is SMNVEV (reference sequence). The CDR3 DNA reads TGTGCCAGCAGTCTCGGACAGGACCACGCGAACACCGGGGAGCTGTTTTTT. Translated: CASSLGQDHANTGELFF.

The chain is built from TRBV5-8 and TRBJ2-3, with D possibly being TRBD2 (5 bases). The germline gives CDR1 SGHTS, CDR2 YDEGEE. The CDR3 spans 14 residues. Trimming removed 4 bases at V and 2 bases at J, with 11 bases between. DNA for the CDR3: TGTGCCAGCAGCCCCCCGAGGGTCACAGATACGCAGTATTTT. Amino acids: CASSPPRVTDTQYF.

This chain joins TRBV12-5 and TRBJ2-5; perhaps TRBD1 as D (5 bases). The CDR3 length is 14 residues. The ends were cut back, 1 base at V and 5 bases at J, with 11 bases in the middle. Germline-derived CDR1 and CDR2 are LGHNT and FRNRAP. The CDR3 region has the DNA TGTGCTAGTGGTTTGGAGGGCAGGGCGGAGACCCAGTACTTC. Its protein is CASGLEGRAETQYF.

The CDR3 loop is CASSLSGGQPQHF. Here the CDR3 DNA reads TGTGCCAGCAGCTTGTCAGGAGGTCAGCCCCAGCATTTT. J is TRBJ1-5 and V is TRBV5-6, with D hard to call. The CDR3 totals 13 residues. The V end lost 1 base, the J end lost 6 bases, and 8 bases lay between the germline ends. Germline-derived CDR1 and CDR2 are SGHDT and YYEEEE.

V and J are TRBV18 and TRBJ2-1; the D gene is possibly TRBD2 (5 bases). The CDR3 loop spans 16 amino acids. Trimming removed 3 bases from V and 6 bases from J, with 18 bases in between. CDR1 KGHSH and CDR2 LQKENI come from the germline V gene. The CDR3, as DNA: TGTGCCAGCTCACCCCCGGGAAAGGTTTTAGGCAATGAGCAGTTCTTC. It is translated as CASSPPGKVLGNEQFF.